The sequence of this T cell receptor (beta chain) was determined in a study of T cell responses to AZD1222 COVID-19 vaccine. Assay: immunoSEQ multiplex PCR; the TCRdb copy retains only in-frame clones and omits some. The sample carries 160,000 or so clones, about 89% recorded once. The V gene lost 6 bases and the J gene lost 2 bases, with 16 bases spanning the gap. Germline V lookup: CDR1 PRHDT, CDR2 FYEKMQ (reference sequence). This CDR3 has 16 residues. This chain connects TRBV13 to TRBJ2-2, with D tentatively TRBD1 (6 bases). The receptor comes from an adult in good health. The sequences come from peripheral blood, collected on day 0 of AZD1222 vaccination. For the CDR3, the DNA is TGTGCCAGCAGTCTCGACGGGACAAGAAACACCGGGGAGCTGTTTTTT. It encodes CASSLDGTRNTGELFF.